What follows is one TCR beta chain and its context. The antigen is not known. Researchers used 5'RACE with constant-segment primers to make TCR alpha and TCR beta cDNA libraries that carry sample barcodes and UMIs. TCRdb analysed the 5' RACE reads with MiXCR anew, one entry per CDR3 protein. The data contain about 190,000 distinct CDR3 sequences, around 21% of them singletons. These data come from a study of T-cell memory formation after mild COVID-19. Overall study context: Clustering of TCRs was largely donor specific. Findings and caveats of the study: Among contracting clones, CD4+ were mainly CM/EM and CD8+ enriched in EMRA. Later expanders leaned CD4+, whereas day 15 to 85 contracting clones were balanced CD4/CD8.

The material sequenced was PBMCs or a T cell subset sorted from them (not recorded which). The receptor was derived from an adult woman who had mild COVID-19 (a few samples of this study predate the infection). Cell type and time point are not known.

The CDR3 sequence: CSVPTGVNTEAFF. In DNA form, the CDR3 reads TGCAGCGTTCCGACAGGGGTGAACACTGAAGCTTTCTTT. V gene TRBV29-1 combines with J gene TRBJ1-1; 8 nucleotides align to TRBD1. This CDR3 contains 13 residues. V lost 5 bases, J lost 0 bases, and 2 bases stayed unmatched. The germline V gene has CDR1 SQVTM and CDR2 ANQGSEA.